Listed below are T cell receptor beta chains from one sample, sequenced in a study of blood T cell repertoires in COVID-19. The data were produced by immunoSEQ multiplex PCR, yet TCRdb's version contains in-frame clones alone and is incomplete. In the table there are around 190,000 clones, roughly four fifths of which are singletons. The material sequenced was PBMCs or T cells enriched from blood (not recorded which). The receptors stem from a man aged 35 to 55 who had recovered from COVID-19. Each CDR3 is given with its conserved first and last residue. D genes are given only for firm matches. Only part of the rows carry a size: once, few, many, or a class if the clone is expanded.

>TRBV27|TRBJ2-1|NA|few
TGTGCCAGCAGTCAGATATCAAGGGGCAATGAGCAGTTCTTC
CASSQISRGNEQFF
>TRBV6-6|TRBJ2-5|NA|NA
TGTGCCAGCAGATATGAGGGCGCCGCCTCCTACTTC
CASRYEGAASYF
>TRBV20-1|TRBJ1-1|NA|once
TGCAGCCCCCGGGACACCACTGAAGCTTTCTTT
CSPRDTTEAFF
>TRBV19|TRBJ1-1|NA|NA
TGTGCCAGTAGTAATCCAGGGAACACTGAAGCTTTCTTT
CASSNPGNTEAFF
>TRBV27|TRBJ1-1|TRBD1|NA
TGTGCCAGCAGCTCTGGACAGGGGGCTATGGCTGAAGCTTTCTTT
CASSSGQGAMAEAFF
>TRBV18|TRBJ2-3|TRBD2|few
TGTGCCAGCTCACTAGCGGGGGTCACAGATACGCAGTATTTT
CASSLAGVTDTQYF
>TRBV19|TRBJ2-3|NA|NA
TGTGCCAGTAGTATAGCACTAGCAGATACGCAGTATTTT
CASSIALADTQYF
>TRBV5-1|TRBJ2-1|TRBD2|NA
TGCGCCAGCAGCTTGGAGGGCGGGAGAAGGGCGGATGAGCAGTTCTTC
CASSLEGGRRADEQFF
>TRBV5-6|TRBJ2-5|TRBD2|once
TGTGCCAGCAGCTCGGGAGGTTCCCAGTACTTC
CASSSGGSQYF
>TRBV5-6|TRBJ2-7|NA|NA
TGTGCCAGCAGCTTCGACGGAGCCTACGAGCAGTACTTC
CASSFDGAYEQYF
>TRBV7-3|TRBJ1-4|TRBD1|NA
TGTGCCAGCAGTCAGGGGGCCCGGGGTGAAAAACTGTTTTTT
CASSQGARGEKLFF
>TRBV27|TRBJ1-3|NA|NA
TGTGCCAGCAGTTCAGGGCATCCGGGAAACACCATATATTTT
CASSSGHPGNTIYF
>TRBV5-1|TRBJ2-7|TRBD2|NA
TGCGCCAGCAGCCCGACTAGCGGGTTCTCCTACGAGCAGTACTTC
CASSPTSGFSYEQYF
>TRBV7-2|TRBJ1-1|NA|once
TGTGCCAGCAGCTTAGGGGCGGGTGCGGGCACTGAAGCTTTCTTT
CASSLGAGAGTEAFF
>TRBV3-1/TRBV3-2|TRBJ2-2|NA|NA
TGTGCCAGCAGCCGGGCCGGGAGAGCTACCGGGGAGCTGTTTTTT
CASSRAGRATGELFF
>TRBV5-5|TRBJ1-6|TRBD1|few
TGTGCCAGCAGCAGGGGACCGACAGGGACCAATTCACCCCTCCACTTT
CASSRGPTGTNSPLHF
>TRBV4-1|TRBJ1-2|TRBD1|NA
TGCGCCAGCAGCCAGCAACAGGGGAACTATGGCTACACCTTC
CASSQQQGNYGYTF
>TRBV6-1|TRBJ1-6|TRBD1|once
TGTGCCAGCCGTGAGGAGGTGACAGGGTATAATTCACCCCTCCACTTT
CASREEVTGYNSPLHF
>TRBV2|TRBJ1-1|NA|NA
TGTGCCAGCAGTTATAACCCTGGACAGCCTGAAGCTTTCTTT
CASSYNPGQPEAFF
>TRBV7-2|TRBJ2-1|TRBD2|NA
TGTGCCAGCAGCCTAGGGGCTAGCGGGAGTCCCTCCTACAATGAGCAGTTCTTC
CASSLGASGSPSYNEQFF
>TRBV30|TRBJ1-1|NA|NA
TGTGCCTGGGGCTCAGGGAACACTGAAGCTTTCTTT
CAWGSGNTEAFF
>TRBV30|TRBJ1-1|NA|many
TGTGCCTGGAACTCGTTGGGGCTAGGCACTGAAGCTTTCTTT
CAWNSLGLGTEAFF
>TRBV7-3|TRBJ2-1|NA|NA
TGTGCCAGCAGCGTAACGCCGCAGGTGAAAGTAAATGAGCAGTTCTTC
CASSVTPQVKVNEQFF
>TRBV5-1|TRBJ2-1|NA|NA
TGCGCCAGCAGCTTGGACGGGGGACAGTACAATGAGCAGTTCTTC
CASSLDGGQYNEQFF
>TRBV6-6|TRBJ2-7|TRBD1|few
TGTGCCAGCAGTTACAGGGGACAGTCTCCCGAGCAGTACTTC
CASSYRGQSPEQYF
>TRBV28|TRBJ1-2|NA|NA
TGTGCCAGCAGCCTTGCCACCTTCCAGCCCAACGCAGGGTCTATAGTGGGCTACACCTTC
CASSLATFQPNAGSIVGYTF
>TRBV6-5|TRBJ1-1|NA|NA
TGTGCCAGCAGTAGGGGGAACACTGAAGCTTTCTTT
CASSRGNTEAFF
>TRBV7-8|TRBJ1-3|NA|NA
TGTGCCAGCAGCTTAGACAGGGCTGGAAACACCATATATTTT
CASSLDRAGNTIYF
>TRBV9|TRBJ2-7|TRBD1|NA
TGTGCCAGCAGCCGACGGACAGGGGCGGGCGAGCAGTACTTC
CASSRRTGAGEQYF
>TRBV3-1/TRBV3-2|TRBJ2-7|NA|NA
TGTGCCAGCAGCCAATCCTTCCAGAGGGTCCACTACGAGCAGTACTTC
CASSQSFQRVHYEQYF
>TRBV18|TRBJ2-2|NA|NA
TGTGCCAGCTCACCTCGCCCTAAAGGGGACACCGGGGAGCTGTTTTTT
CASSPRPKGDTGELFF
>TRBV18|TRBJ2-5|NA|NA
TGTGCCAGCTCACCCGGGGAGACCCAGTACTTC
CASSPGETQYF
>TRBV30|TRBJ1-5|NA|NA
TGTGCCTGGAGTGAGGGGGTTCCTCAGCCCCAGCATTTT
CAWSEGVPQPQHF
>TRBV5-1|TRBJ2-3|NA|few
TGCGCCAGCAGCTTGAGGGGGACAGCGGGAGATACGCAGTATTTT
CASSLRGTAGDTQYF
>TRBV6-1|TRBJ2-3|NA|NA
TGTGCCAGCAGTGAAACAGCGGGTGGCACAGATACGCAGTATTTT
CASSETAGGTDTQYF
>TRBV18|TRBJ2-6|NA|NA
TGTGCCAGCTCCGATACAGGGGCCAACGTCCTGACTTTC
CASSDTGANVLTF
>TRBV7-9|TRBJ2-1|TRBD1|NA
TGTGCCAGCATTCGGGACAGAAACTACAATGAGCAGTTCTTC
CASIRDRNYNEQFF
>TRBV30|TRBJ2-3|TRBD2|few
TGTGCCTGGAGGCCCCACGGACTAGCGGGGCGAGGAGATACGCAGTATTTT
CAWRPHGLAGRGDTQYF
>TRBV27|TRBJ2-1|TRBD2|NA
TGTGCCAGCTCGGGACTAGCGGGGGGGGAGCAGTTCTTC
CASSGLAGGEQFF
>TRBV7-9|TRBJ1-1|TRBD1|NA
TGTGCCAGCAGCCCCGACAGGGGAGCTTTCTTT
CASSPDRGAFF
>TRBV2|TRBJ1-1|NA|NA
TGTGCCAGCAGTGAATCAGGGGAAATGGGTTTCTTT
CASSESGEMGFF
>TRBV7-3|TRBJ2-7|NA|NA
TGTGCCAGAGAGACATGGGCGTACTTC
CARETWAYF
>TRBV19|TRBJ1-1|TRBD1|NA
TGTGCCAGTGGCCCGGGACAGGGGCGGAACACTGAAGCTTTCTTT
CASGPGQGRNTEAFF
>TRBV24-1|TRBJ2-7|TRBD2|NA
TGTGCCACCAGGGGGGGGGCACCTCGTGGACTAGCGGGGGTAACCTCCTACGAGCAGTACTTC
CATRGGAPRGLAGVTSYEQYF
>TRBV5-1|TRBJ2-4|TRBD1|NA
TGCGCCAGCAGCTTGGAGACAGGGTCAAAAAACATTCAGTACTTC
CASSLETGSKNIQYF
>TRBV9|TRBJ2-1|TRBD1|NA
TGTGCCAGCAGCCGACAGGGGTTTCCGGGCGAGCAGTTCTTC
CASSRQGFPGEQFF
>TRBV20-1|TRBJ1-2|TRBD1|NA
TGCAGTGCTAGTCAGACAGGGGCGGCCTATGGCTACACCTTC
CSASQTGAAYGYTF
>TRBV11-3|TRBJ2-1|NA|once
TGTGCCAGCAGCTTAGATGCCCCGAGACACCACTCCTACAATGAGCAGTTCTTC
CASSLDAPRHHSYNEQFF
>TRBV20-1|TRBJ1-6|NA|NA
TGCAGTGCCAGCCTAGGCACCCTCCACTTT
CSASLGTLHF